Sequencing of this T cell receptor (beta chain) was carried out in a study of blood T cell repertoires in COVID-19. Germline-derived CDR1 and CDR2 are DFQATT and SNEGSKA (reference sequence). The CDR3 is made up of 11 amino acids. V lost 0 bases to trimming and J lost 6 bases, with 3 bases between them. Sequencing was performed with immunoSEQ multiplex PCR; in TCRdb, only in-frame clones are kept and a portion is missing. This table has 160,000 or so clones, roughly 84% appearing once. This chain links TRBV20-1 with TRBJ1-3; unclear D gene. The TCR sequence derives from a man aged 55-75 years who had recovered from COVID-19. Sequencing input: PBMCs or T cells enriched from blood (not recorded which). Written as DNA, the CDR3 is TGCAGTGCTAGAGATCTAAACACCATATATTTT. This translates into CSARDLNTIYF.